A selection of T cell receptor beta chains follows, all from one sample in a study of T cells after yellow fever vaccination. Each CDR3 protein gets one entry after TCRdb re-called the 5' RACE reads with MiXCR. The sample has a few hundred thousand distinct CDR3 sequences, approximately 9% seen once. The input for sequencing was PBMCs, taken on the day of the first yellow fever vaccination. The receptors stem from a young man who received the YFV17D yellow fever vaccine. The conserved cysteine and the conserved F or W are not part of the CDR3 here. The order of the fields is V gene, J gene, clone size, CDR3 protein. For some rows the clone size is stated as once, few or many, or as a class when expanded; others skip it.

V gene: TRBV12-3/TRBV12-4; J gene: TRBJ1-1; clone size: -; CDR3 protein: ASSFPQGEAF
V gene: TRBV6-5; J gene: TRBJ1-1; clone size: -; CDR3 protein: ASSYNRNTEAF
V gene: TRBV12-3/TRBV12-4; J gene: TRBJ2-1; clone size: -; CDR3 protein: ASSPGGAPEQF
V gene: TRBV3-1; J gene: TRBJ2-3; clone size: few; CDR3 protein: ASRLTLQGIHTDTQY
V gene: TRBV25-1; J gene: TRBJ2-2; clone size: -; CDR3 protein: AGKTGVTGELF
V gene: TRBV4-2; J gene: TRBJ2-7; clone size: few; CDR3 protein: ASSHISPAYSYEQY
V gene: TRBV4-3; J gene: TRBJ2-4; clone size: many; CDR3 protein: ASSQELGTASH
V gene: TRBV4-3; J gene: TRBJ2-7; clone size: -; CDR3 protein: ASSQLILREQY
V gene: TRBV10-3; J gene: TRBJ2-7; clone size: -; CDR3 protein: AISESGTSKYEQY
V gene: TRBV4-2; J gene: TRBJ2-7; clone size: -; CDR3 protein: ASSLGDLYEQY
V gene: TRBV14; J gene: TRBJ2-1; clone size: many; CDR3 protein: ASSQWGAWDNEQF
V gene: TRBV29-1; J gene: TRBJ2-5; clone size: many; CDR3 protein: SVEGTKGGNQETQY
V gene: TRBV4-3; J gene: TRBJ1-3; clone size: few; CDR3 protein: ASSQDGGAAGNTIY
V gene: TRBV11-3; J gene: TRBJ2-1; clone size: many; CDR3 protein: ASSYASGGTYNEQF
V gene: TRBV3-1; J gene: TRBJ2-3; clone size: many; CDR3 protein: ASSQQGPDTQY
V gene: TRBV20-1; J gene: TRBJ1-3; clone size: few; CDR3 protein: SATGLSGNTIY
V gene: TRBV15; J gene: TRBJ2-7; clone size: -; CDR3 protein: ATSRDSHLEQY